This record looks at one T cell receptor beta chain sequence and its context. This clonotype is regarded as medium-sized (0.01 to 0.1%). What this receptor recognizes is not known. No base quality values were provided; no much bigger clone lies one nucleotide off. This entry is derived from a study of T-cell memory formation after mild COVID-19 (dated by TCRdb to 2020 to 2022). Notes on the research overall: Most TCR sequence clusters were specific to one of the two donors. T-cell clones expanding and contracting after mild COVID-19 in a couple of donors were tracked by longitudinal TCRalpha and TCRbeta repertoire sequencing. The cohort was made up of two young adult volunteers, one female and one male, who were previously healthy. What the research found in general, with its limitations: Contracting CD4+ clones turned up mainly in the CM and EM memory subsets, whereas EMRA was where CD8+ clones were enriched. Only a couple of mild cases were covered by the study, and larger cohorts that include severe cases with pre-infection samples were considered necessary. Balanced CD4/CD8 phenotypes were observed for clones contracting from day 15 to 85, whereas a bias towards CD4+ was observed for a second wave of clones expanding from day 15 to 37. Some responding clones were detected in pre-infection memory, which suggested that pre-existing cross-reactive memory T cells had joined the SARS-CoV-2 response. Whether the second-wave clones peaking on day 37 were SARS-CoV-2 specific was not confirmed.

Deletion took 4 bases off V and 2 bases off J, with a span of 12 bases between the germline ends. The cysteine opens and the phenylalanine closes a CDR3 of 14 amino acids. The only DNA kept is the CDR3, 42 bases in frame from the first base. As encoded in the germline V gene, CDR1 is SGHDT while CDR2 is YYEEEE. The data were produced on an Illumina NovaSeq 6000. TCRalpha and TCRbeta cDNA libraries were constructed by 5'RACE with constant-segment primers, with sample barcodes and unique molecular identifiers being introduced. Trizol reagent was used to extract RNA from every sample. Amplification of the libraries took two PCR steps, and the second step added a second sample barcode plus Illumina TruSeq adapters. Libraries were sequenced on an Illumina NovaSeq with 2 x 150 bp paired-end reads. The authors' pipeline ran thus. Reads were demultiplexed and collapsed into UMI-guided consensus sequences with migec v1.2.7. With mixcr v2.1.11, UMI consensuses were aligned to TRA and TRB V and J templates and assembled into clonotypes. A clonotype was counted as expanded or contracted only if both edgeR and NoisET called the change significant, with noise models trained on biological replicates. For edgeR calls, the cutoffs were a false discovery rate-adjusted p below 0.01 and a log2 fold-change threshold of 1. As an exploratory analysis of dynamics, PCA with hierarchical clustering was applied to max-normalized trajectories of the 1000 most abundant clonotypes. The CD4 or CD8 phenotype of responding clones was assigned using the separately sequenced CD4+ and CD8+ repertoires. TCRdb reprocessing: public reads trimmed at Q25 with fastp, clones called with MiXCR, in-frame beta chains kept. Rows with one shared CDR3 protein collapse into an entry with the most common genes and DNA. These V and J calls derive from TCRdb rather than the authors' analysis. The sample records tens of thousands of distinct CDR3 sequences, roughly 21% of which are singletons. Of the sample, more than 1.5% is held by the ten largest clones.

Ficoll-Paque density gradient centrifugation was the method used to isolate PBMCs. The chain is made from TRBV5-6 and TRBJ2-5; the D gene cannot be resolved beyond TRBD1 or TRBD2, each matching 6 bases. This TCR was recovered from an adult who had mild COVID-19 (a few samples of this study predate the infection). The sample titles of this study are shuffled in the database, so cell type and time point are left out. Sequencing used PBMCs or a T cell subset sorted from them (not recorded which). The DNA reads TGTGCCAGCAGCCCGGCGGGACAACAAGAGACCCAGTACTTC. Protein translation: CASSPAGQQETQYF. The reference TRBV5-6 and TRBJ2-5 proteins fill in what lies around the CDR3, so the full variable domain reads DAGVTQSPTHLIKTRGQQVTLRCSPKSGHDTVSWYQQALGQGPQFIFQYYEEEERQRGNFPDRFSGHQFPNYSSELNVNALLLGDSALYLCASSPAGQQETQYFGPGTRLLVL.